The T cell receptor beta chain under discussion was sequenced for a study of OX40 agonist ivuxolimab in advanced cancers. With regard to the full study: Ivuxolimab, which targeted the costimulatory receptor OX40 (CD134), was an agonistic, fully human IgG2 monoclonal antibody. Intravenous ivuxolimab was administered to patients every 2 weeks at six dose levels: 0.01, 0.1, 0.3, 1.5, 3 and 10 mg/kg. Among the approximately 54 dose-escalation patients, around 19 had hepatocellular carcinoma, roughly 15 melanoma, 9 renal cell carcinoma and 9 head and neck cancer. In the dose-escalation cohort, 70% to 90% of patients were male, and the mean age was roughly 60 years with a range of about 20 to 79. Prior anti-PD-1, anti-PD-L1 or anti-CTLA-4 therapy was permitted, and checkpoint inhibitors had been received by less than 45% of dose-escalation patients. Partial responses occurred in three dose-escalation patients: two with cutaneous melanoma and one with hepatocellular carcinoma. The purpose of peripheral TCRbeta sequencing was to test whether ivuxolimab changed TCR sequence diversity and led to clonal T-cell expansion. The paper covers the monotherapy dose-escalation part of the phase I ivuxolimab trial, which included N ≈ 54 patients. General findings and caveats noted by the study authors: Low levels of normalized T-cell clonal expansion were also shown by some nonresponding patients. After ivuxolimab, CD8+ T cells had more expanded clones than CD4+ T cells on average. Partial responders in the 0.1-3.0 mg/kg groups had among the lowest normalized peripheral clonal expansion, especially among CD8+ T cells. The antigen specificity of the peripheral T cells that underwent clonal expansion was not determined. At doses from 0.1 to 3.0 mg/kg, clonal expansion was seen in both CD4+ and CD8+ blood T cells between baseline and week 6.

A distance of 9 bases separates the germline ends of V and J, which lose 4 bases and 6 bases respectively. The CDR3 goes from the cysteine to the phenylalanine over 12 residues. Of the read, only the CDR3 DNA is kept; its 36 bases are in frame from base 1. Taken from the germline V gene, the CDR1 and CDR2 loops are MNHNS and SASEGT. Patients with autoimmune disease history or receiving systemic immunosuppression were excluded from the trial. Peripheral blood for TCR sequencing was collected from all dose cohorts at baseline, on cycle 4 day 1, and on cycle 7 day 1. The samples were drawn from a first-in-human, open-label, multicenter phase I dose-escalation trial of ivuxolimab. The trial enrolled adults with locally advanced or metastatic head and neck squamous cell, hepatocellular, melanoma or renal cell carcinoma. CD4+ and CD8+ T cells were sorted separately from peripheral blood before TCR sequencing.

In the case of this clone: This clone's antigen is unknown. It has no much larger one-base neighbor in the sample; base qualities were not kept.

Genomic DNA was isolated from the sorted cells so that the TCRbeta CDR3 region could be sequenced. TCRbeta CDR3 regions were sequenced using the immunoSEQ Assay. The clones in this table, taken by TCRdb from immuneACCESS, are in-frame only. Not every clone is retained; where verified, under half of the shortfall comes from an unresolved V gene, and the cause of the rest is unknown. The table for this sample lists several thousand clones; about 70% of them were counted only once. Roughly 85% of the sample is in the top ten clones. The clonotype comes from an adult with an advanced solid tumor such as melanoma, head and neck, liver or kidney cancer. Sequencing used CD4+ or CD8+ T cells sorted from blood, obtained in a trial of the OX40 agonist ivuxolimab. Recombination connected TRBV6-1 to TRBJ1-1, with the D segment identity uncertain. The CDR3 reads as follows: CASSGYKAEAFF. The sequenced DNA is TGTGCCAGCAGTGGATACAAGGCTGAAGCTTTCTTT.